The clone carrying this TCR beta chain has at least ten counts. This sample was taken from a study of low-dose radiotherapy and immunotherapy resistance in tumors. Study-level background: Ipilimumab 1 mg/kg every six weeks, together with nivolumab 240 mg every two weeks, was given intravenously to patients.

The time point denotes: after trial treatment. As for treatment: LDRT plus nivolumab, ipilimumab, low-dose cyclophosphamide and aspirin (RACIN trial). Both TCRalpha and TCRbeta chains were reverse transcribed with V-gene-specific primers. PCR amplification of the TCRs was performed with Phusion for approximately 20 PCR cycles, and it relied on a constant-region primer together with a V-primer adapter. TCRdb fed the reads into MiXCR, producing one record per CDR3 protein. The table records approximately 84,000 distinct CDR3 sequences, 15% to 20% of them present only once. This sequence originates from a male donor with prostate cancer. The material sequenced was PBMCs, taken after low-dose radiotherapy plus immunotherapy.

Here the CDR3 reads CASSVGDGRGYEQYF. The DNA of the CDR3 is TGTGCCAGCAGCGTAGGGGACGGGCGGGGCTACGAGCAGTACTTC. V is TRBV9 and J is TRBJ2-7, with a tentative D call TRBD2 (6 bases). CDR1 and CDR2 (germline): SGDLS, YYNGEE. The CDR3 spans 15 residues. The V and J ends lost 0 bases and 3 bases respectively, with 13 bases between them.